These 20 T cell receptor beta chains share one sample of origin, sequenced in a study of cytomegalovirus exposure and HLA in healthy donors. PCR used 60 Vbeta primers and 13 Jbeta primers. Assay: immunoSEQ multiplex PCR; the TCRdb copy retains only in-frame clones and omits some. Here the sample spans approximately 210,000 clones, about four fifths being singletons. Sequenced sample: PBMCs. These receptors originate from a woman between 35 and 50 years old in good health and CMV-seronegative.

The CDR3 sequence: CASSVGYSEAFF. Written as DNA, the CDR3 is TGTGCCAGCAGTGTTGGGTACAGTGAAGCTTTCTTT. This chain links TRBV6-1 with TRBJ1-1; no reliable D call. Trimming removed 4 bases at V and 7 bases at J, with 10 bases between. The CDR3 has 12 residues. The germline gives CDR1 MNHNS, CDR2 SASEGT.

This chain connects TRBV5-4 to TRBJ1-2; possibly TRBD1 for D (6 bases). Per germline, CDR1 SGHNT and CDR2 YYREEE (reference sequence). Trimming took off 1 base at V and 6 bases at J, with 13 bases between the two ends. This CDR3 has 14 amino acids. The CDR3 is CASSLSQGQDGYTF. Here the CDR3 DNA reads TGTGCCAGCAGCTTGTCCCAGGGGCAGGATGGCTACACCTTC. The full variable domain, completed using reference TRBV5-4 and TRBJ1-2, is ETGVTQSPTHLIKTRGQQVTLRCSSQSGHNTVSWYQQALGQGPQFIFQYYREEENGRGNFPPRFSGLQFPNYSSELNVNALELDDSALYLCASSLSQGQDGYTFGSGTRLTVV.

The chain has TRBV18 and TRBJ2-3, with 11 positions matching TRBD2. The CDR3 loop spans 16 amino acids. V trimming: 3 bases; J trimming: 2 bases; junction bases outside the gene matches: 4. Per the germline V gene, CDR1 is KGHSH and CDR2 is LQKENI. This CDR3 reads CASSPLLAGDTDTQYF. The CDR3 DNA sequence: TGTGCCAGCTCACCTTTACTAGCGGGAGACACAGATACGCAGTATTTT.

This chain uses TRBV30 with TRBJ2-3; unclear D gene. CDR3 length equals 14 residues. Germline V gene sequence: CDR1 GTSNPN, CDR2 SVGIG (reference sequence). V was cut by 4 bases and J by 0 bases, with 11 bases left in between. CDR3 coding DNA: TGTGCCTGGAAGCTTGGGCCCAGCACAGATACGCAGTATTTT. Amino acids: CAWKLGPSTDTQYF.

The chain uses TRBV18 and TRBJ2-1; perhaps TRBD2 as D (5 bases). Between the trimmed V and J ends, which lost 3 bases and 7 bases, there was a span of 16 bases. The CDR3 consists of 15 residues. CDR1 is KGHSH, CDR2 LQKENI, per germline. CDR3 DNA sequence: TGTGCCAGCTCACCCGATGTGGGAGCTAATAATGAGCAGTTCTTC. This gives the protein CASSPDVGANNEQFF.

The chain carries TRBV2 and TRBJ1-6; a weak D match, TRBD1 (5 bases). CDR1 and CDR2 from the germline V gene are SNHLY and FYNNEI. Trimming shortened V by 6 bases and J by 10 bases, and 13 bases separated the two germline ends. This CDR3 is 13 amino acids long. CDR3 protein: CASRGQGLSPLHF. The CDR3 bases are TGTGCCAGCAGGGGGCAGGGACTCTCACCCCTCCACTTT.

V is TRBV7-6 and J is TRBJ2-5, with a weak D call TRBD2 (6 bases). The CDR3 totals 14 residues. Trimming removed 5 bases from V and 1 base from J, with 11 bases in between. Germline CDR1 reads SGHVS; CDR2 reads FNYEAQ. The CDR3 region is CASSRGLIQETQYF. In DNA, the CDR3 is TGTGCCAGCAGCCGGGGGTTGATCCAAGAGACCCAGTACTTC. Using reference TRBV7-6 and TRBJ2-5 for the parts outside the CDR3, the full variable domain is GAGVSQSPRYKVTKRGQDVALRCDPISGHVSLYWYRQALGQGPEFLTYFNYEAQQDKSGLPNDRFSAERPEGSISTLTIQRTEQRDSAMYRCASSRGLIQETQYFGPGTRLLVL.

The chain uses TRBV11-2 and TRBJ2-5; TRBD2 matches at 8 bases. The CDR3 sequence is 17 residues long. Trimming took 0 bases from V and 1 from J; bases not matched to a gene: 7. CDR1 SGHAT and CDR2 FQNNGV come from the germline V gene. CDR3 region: CASSLDRPGGTQETQYF. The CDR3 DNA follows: TGTGCCAGCAGCTTAGATCGCCCGGGGGGGACCCAAGAGACCCAGTACTTC.

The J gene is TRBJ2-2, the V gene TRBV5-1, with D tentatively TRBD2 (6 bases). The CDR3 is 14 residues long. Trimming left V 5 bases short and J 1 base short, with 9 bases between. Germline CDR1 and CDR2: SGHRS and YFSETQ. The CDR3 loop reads CASRDSGNTGELFF. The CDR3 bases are TGCGCCAGCAGAGATAGCGGGAACACCGGGGAGCTGTTTTTT.

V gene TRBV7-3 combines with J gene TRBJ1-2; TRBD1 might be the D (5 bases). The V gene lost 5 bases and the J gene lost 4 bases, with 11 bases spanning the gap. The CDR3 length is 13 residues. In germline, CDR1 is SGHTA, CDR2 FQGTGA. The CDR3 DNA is TGTGCCAGCAGCCTTACAGGTGGCTATGGCTACACCTTC. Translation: CASSLTGGYGYTF.

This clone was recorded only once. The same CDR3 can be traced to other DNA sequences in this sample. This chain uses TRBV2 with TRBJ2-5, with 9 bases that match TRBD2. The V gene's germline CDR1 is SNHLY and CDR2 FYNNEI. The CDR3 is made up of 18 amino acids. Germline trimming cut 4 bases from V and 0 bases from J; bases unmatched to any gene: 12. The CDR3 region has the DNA TGTGCCAGCAGTGGGTCGACTAGCGGAAGACAGTACCAAGAGACCCAGTACTTC. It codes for CASSGSTSGRQYQETQYF. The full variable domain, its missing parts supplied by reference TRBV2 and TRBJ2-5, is EPEVTQTPSHQVTQMGQEVILRCVPISNHLYFYWYRQILGQKVEFLVSFYNNEISEKSEIFDDQFSVERPDGSNFTLKIRSTKLEDSAMYFCASSGSTSGRQYQETQYFGPGTRLLVL.

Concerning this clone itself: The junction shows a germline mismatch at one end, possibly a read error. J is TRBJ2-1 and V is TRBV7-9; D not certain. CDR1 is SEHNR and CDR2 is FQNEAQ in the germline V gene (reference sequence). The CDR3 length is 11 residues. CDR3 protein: CSSSPEDEQFF. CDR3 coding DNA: TGTTCCAGCAGCCCCGAGGATGAGCAGTTCTTC.

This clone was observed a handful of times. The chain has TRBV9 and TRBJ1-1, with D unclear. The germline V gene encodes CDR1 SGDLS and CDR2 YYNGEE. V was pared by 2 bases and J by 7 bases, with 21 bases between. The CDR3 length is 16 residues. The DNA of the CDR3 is TGTGCCAGCAGCGTTGGAGATAGGCCAGTCGCGGGTGAAGCTTTCTTT. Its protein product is CASSVGDRPVAGEAFF.

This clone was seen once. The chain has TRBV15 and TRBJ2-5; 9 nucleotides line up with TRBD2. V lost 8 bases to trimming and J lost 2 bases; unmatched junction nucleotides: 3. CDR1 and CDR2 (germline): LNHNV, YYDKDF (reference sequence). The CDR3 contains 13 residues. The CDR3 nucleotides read TGTGCCACCGAGAGCGGGAGGCAAGAGACCCAGTACTTC. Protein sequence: CATESGRQETQYF.

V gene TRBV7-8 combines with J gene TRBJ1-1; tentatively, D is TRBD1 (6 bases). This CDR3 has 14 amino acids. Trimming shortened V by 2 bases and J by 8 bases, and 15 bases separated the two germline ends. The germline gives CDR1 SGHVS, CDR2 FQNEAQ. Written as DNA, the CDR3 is TGTGCCAGCAGCTTAAGTAGTGGGACACCCGAAGCTTTCTTT. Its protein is CASSLSSGTPEAFF.

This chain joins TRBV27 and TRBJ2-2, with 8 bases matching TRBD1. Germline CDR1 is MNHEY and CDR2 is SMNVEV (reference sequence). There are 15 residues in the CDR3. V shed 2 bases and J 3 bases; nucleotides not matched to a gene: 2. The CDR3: CASSLTGGYTGELFF. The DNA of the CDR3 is TGTGCCAGCAGTTTAACAGGGGGATACACCGGGGAGCTGTTTTTT.

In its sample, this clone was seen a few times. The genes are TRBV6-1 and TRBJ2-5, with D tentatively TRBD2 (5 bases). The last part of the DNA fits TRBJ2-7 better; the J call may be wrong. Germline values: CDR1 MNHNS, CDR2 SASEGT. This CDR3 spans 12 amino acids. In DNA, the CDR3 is TGTGCCAGCAGTGAAAGGAGGAACGAGCAGTACTTC. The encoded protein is CASSERRNEQYF.

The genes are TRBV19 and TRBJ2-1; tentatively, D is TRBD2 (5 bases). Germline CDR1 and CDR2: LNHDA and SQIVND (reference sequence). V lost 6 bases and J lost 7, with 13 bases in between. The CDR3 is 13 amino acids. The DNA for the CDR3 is TGTGCCAGTAGCCCGGCGGGCCTGAATGAGCAGTTCTTC. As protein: CASSPAGLNEQFF. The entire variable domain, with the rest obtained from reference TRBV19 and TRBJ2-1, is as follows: DGGITQSPKYLFRKEGQNVTLSCEQNLNHDAMYWYRQDPGQGLRLIYYSQIVNDFQKGDIAEGYSVSREKKESFPLTVTSAQKNPTAFYLCASSPAGLNEQFFGPGTRLTVL.

CDR3 sequence (DNA): TGTGCCAGCACCCAGGGGAATAATGAAAAACTGTTTTTT. Its protein product is CASTQGNNEKLFF. This sequence joins TRBV2 and TRBJ1-4, with a possible D match to TRBD1 (6 bases). CDR3 length equals 13 residues. V shed 7 bases and J shed 4 bases, with 10 bases lying between them. Germline V gene lookup returns CDR1 SNHLY and CDR2 FYNNEI.

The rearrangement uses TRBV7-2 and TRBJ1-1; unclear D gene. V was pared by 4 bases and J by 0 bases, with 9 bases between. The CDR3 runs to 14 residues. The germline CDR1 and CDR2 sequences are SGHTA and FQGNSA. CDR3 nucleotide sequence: TGTGCCAGCAGCTCGGTCCATCTGAACACTGAAGCTTTCTTT. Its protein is CASSSVHLNTEAFF. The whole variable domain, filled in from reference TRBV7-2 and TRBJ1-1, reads GAGVSQSPSNKVTEKGKDVELRCDPISGHTALYWYRQSLGQGLEFLIYFQGNSAPDKSGLPSDRFSAERTGGSVSTLTIQRTQQEDSAVYLCASSSVHLNTEAFFGQGTRLTVV.